This entry lists 10 T cell receptor beta chains sequenced from one sample in a study of control samples from healthy donors and cancer patients. TCRdb's table, derived via immunoSEQ multiplex PCR, lists solely in-frame clones and lacks some. The sample carries around 85,000 clones, roughly nine tenths recorded once. Sequencing was carried out using blood. Receptor source: a woman in her sixties or seventies in good health.

This chain links TRBV12-5 with TRBJ2-1; D tentatively fits TRBD1 or TRBD2 (5 bases each). Germline CDR1 LGHNT, CDR2 FRNRAP. The CDR3 covers 17 residues. The germline V and J ends were trimmed by 0 bases and 9 bases, with 21 bases remaining between them. CDR3 in DNA: TGTGCTAGTGGTTTGGTGACCGGGACCCATGGGTCCAGTGAGCAGTTCTTC. Its translation: CASGLVTGTHGSSEQFF.

The V call is TRBV30, the J call TRBJ2-5; 8 bases line up with TRBD2. The CDR3 runs 14 residues. J gave up 9 bases and V 1 base, and 10 bases lay outside the gene matches. The germline gives CDR1 GTSNPN, CDR2 SVGIG (reference sequence). The CDR3 DNA reads as TGTGCCTGGAGTGCAACTAGCGGAGCAGGGGCCCAGTACTTC. This translates into CAWSATSGAGAQYF.

This rearrangement joins TRBV27 to TRBJ2-1, with a weak D call TRBD2 (6 bases). The CDR3 is 16 amino acids. V shed 4 bases and J shed 3 bases, with 16 bases lying between them. Germline V CDR1 and CDR2: MNHEY, SMNVEV (reference sequence). CDR3 nucleotides: TGTGCCAGCAGTTCGTACGGGGGAGGACGCTACAATGAGCAGTTCTTC. This sequence encodes CASSSYGGGRYNEQFF.

The V gene is TRBV6-2 or TRBV6-3, the J gene TRBJ2-5, with 13 bases lining up with TRBD2. Germline trimming cut 6 bases from V and 5 bases from J; bases unmatched to any gene: 9. Germline values: CDR1 MNHEY, CDR2 SVGEGT. The CDR3 runs to 16 residues. In DNA form, the CDR3 reads TGTGCCAGCAGCAGGCCGGGACTAGCGGGACAGGAGACCCAGTACTTC. This sequence encodes CASSRPGLAGQETQYF.

The genes are TRBV19 and TRBJ2-6; the D is unclear. Germline V CDR1 and CDR2: LNHDA, SQIVND (reference sequence). V was clipped by 3 bases and J by 4 bases, with 7 bases between them. The CDR3 runs to 14 residues. The DNA for the CDR3 is TGTGCCAGTAGTATTAGGTGGGGGGCCAACGTCCTGACTTTC. Its translation is CASSIRWGANVLTF.

This rearrangement joins TRBV30 to TRBJ2-2; 10 bases line up with TRBD2. Germline-derived CDR1 and CDR2 are GTSNPN and SVGIG (reference sequence). J gave up 3 bases and V 0 bases, and 10 bases lay outside the gene matches. The CDR3 runs to 18 residues. CDR3 in amino acids: CAWSVRGSGGRYTGELFF. The CDR3 DNA reads TGTGCCTGGAGTGTACGGGGTAGCGGGGGGAGGTACACCGGGGAGCTGTTTTTT.

Only one count was recorded for this clone. V and J are TRBV19 and TRBJ2-1; D gene uncertain. In germline, CDR1 is LNHDA, CDR2 SQIVND (reference sequence). The CDR3 consists of 14 residues. The V end was cut by 2 bases, the J end by 6 bases, with 11 bases between. The CDR3 spells CASSIQFLRNEQFF. The DNA for the CDR3 is TGTGCCAGTAGTATACAGTTCCTACGCAATGAGCAGTTCTTC. Together with reference TRBV19 and TRBJ2-1, the CDR3 gives the full variable domain: DGGITQSPKYLFRKEGQNVTLSCEQNLNHDAMYWYRQDPGQGLRLIYYSQIVNDFQKGDIAEGYSVSREKKESFPLTVTSAQKNPTAFYLCASSIQFLRNEQFFGPGTRLTVL.

The chain has TRBV4-3 and TRBJ2-3; 8 bases are a match to TRBD1. Looked up from germline, CDR1 is LGHNA and CDR2 is YSLEER. J was trimmed by 0 bases and V by 3 bases; bases with no gene match: 8. This CDR3 comprises 17 residues. CDR3 bases: TGCGCCAGCAGCCACCCTGGACAGGGTTTGAGCACAGATACGCAGTATTTT. Protein sequence: CASSHPGQGLSTDTQYF.

J is TRBJ2-3 and V is TRBV24-1; no firm D call. Trimming pared 3 bases from V and 0 bases from J, leaving 6 bases between. The CDR3 sequence is 14 residues long. Germline V lookup: CDR1 KGHDR, CDR2 SFDVKD. CDR3 residues: CATSDPASTDTQYF. The CDR3 nucleotides are TGTGCCACCAGTGATCCCGCTAGCACAGATACGCAGTATTTT.

This clone showed up just once. The chain combines TRBV7-2 with TRBJ1-2; D is undetermined. CDR3 length: 13 residues. Germline V lookup: CDR1 SGHTA, CDR2 FQGNSA. V was pared by 5 bases and J by 8 bases, with 15 bases between. For the CDR3, the DNA is TGTGCCAGCAGCCCTCTTGAGGGCTACGGCTACACCTTC. Amino acids: CASSPLEGYGYTF. Filled out from reference TRBV7-2 and TRBJ1-2, the complete variable domain reads GAGVSQSPSNKVTEKGKDVELRCDPISGHTALYWYRQSLGQGLEFLIYFQGNSAPDKSGLPSDRFSAERTGGSVSTLTIQRTQQEDSAVYLCASSPLEGYGYTFGSGTRLTVV.